This T cell receptor beta chain was recovered during a study of technical replicates of blood from a few donors. Only in-frame clones appear in the TCRdb table, and some are missing; sequencing was by immunoSEQ multiplex PCR. The sample records about 62,000 clones, more than 75% being singletons. V trimming: 6 bases; J trimming: 0 bases; junction bases outside the gene matches: 4. The V gene's germline CDR1 is MNHNS and CDR2 SASEGT. The CDR3 covers 15 residues. Sequencing input: PBMCs. This chain uses TRBV6-1 with TRBJ1-3; 8 nucleotides match TRBD1. The clonotype originates from a human donor in good health. Some clones in this sample may be carry-over from other donors' samples. The chain's CDR3 is CASRAGGPSGNTIYF. In DNA form, the CDR3 reads TGTGCCAGCAGGGCAGGGGGCCCCTCTGGAAACACCATATATTTT.